A selection of T cell receptor beta chains follows, all from one sample in a study of control samples from healthy donors and cancer patients. Only in-frame clones appear in the TCRdb table, and some are missing; sequencing was by immunoSEQ multiplex PCR. This sample has more than 150,000 clones, with roughly 90% found just once. Sequences were obtained from blood. These receptors were obtained from a woman in her 30s in good health. CDR3s include the opening cysteine and the closing phenylalanine or tryptophan. A D gene is named only where the DNA matches it firmly. Size tells how often a clone was seen (once, few, many) or the class of an expanded clone, and some rows leave it out.

size	D	V	J	CDR3	DNA
once	NA	TRBV28	TRBJ1-4	CASSLVGTFWRDEKLFF	TGTGCCAGCAGCCTGGTGGGTACGTTTTGGCGTGATGAAAAACTGTTTTTT
NA	TRBD1	TRBV4-2	TRBJ1-2	CASSQDPRGSSGYGYTF	TGTGCCAGCAGCCAAGATCCCAGGGGGAGCTCTGGCTATGGCTACACCTTC
few	NA	TRBV18	TRBJ1-1	CASSPPSRATEAFF	TGTGCCAGCTCACCCCCCAGCAGGGCCACTGAAGCTTTCTTT
NA	NA	TRBV20-1	TRBJ2-7	CSASRGYEQYF	TGCAGTGCTAGTCGGGGGTACGAGCAGTACTTC
NA	TRBD2	TRBV6-6	TRBJ2-7	CASRGTSPYEQYF	TGTGCCAGCAGGGGGACTAGCCCCTACGAGCAGTACTTC
NA	NA	TRBV6-2/TRBV6-3	TRBJ1-6	CASSPVRSGSPLHF	TGTGCCAGCAGCCCTGTCCGGTCGGGGTCACCCCTCCACTTT
NA	TRBD2	TRBV19	TRBJ2-7	CASSIVVVGLAGSEQYF	TGTGCCAGTAGTATAGTCGTAGTCGGACTAGCGGGATCCGAGCAGTACTTC
NA	NA	TRBV19	TRBJ2-1	CASSRLVYNEQFF	TGTGCCAGTAGCCGACTAGTCTACAATGAGCAGTTCTTC
NA	NA	TRBV28	TRBJ1-2	CASSLNWDYGYTF	TGTGCCAGCAGTTTGAACTGGGACTATGGCTACACCTTC
NA	TRBD2	TRBV27	TRBJ2-1	CASGGIAGRSYNEQFF	TGTGCCAGCGGGGGGATAGCGGGACGCTCCTACAATGAGCAGTTCTTC
NA	NA	TRBV10-3	TRBJ2-7	CAISEDSEQYF	TGTGCCATCAGTGAAGACAGCGAGCAGTACTTC
NA	NA	TRBV5-1	TRBJ2-5	CASSLEGRKETQYF	TGCGCCAGCAGCTTGGAGGGGCGGAAAGAGACCCAGTACTTC
NA	NA	TRBV10-2	TRBJ2-7	CASSEGGSYEQYF	TGCGCCAGCTCCGAGGGGGGATCCTACGAGCAGTACTTC
NA	NA	TRBV20-1	TRBJ1-4	CSASSSKGEKLFF	TGCAGTGCTAGTAGCTCCAAAGGGGAAAAACTGTTTTTT
NA	NA	TRBV24-1	TRBJ2-3	CATSDFGREADTQYF	TGTGCCACCAGTGATTTCGGCAGGGAGGCAGATACGCAGTATTTT
NA	NA	TRBV5-4	TRBJ2-2	CASSLAGAYTGELFF	TGTGCCAGCAGCTTGGCAGGGGCTTACACCGGGGAGCTGTTTTTT
NA	TRBD2	TRBV20-1	TRBJ2-2	CSASTPSARGRLNTGELFF	TGCAGTGCTAGTACCCCTTCGGCACGCGGGAGGCTAAACACCGGGGAGCTGTTTTTT
NA	TRBD2	TRBV4-1	TRBJ2-2	CASSPVTAGVIAGGELFF	TGCGCCAGCAGCCCGGTAACGGCGGGAGTAATAGCTGGCGGGGAGCTGTTTTTT
NA	NA	TRBV7-2	TRBJ2-1	CASSLAPIAVNEQFF	TGTGCCAGCAGCTTAGCCCCCATAGCGGTCAATGAGCAGTTCTTC
once	NA	TRBV5-6	TRBJ1-3	CASSLIGTVPGNTIYF	TGTGCCAGCAGCTTGATCGGGACCGTCCCTGGAAACACCATATATTTT
NA	NA	TRBV7-9	TRBJ1-1	CASSPKGSPRAEAFF	TGTGCCAGCAGCCCTAAGGGGAGCCCGAGAGCTGAAGCTTTCTTT
NA	TRBD1	TRBV6-5	TRBJ2-4	CASSKERQGASIQYF	TGTGCCAGTTCGAAGGAGAGACAGGGTGCCAGCATTCAGTACTTC
NA	TRBD2	TRBV27	TRBJ2-7	CASSFSGRSQNEQYF	TGTGCCAGCAGTTTTAGCGGGAGAAGCCAGAACGAGCAGTACTTC
once	NA	TRBV6-2/TRBV6-3	TRBJ2-3	CASSYGVALTPTDTQYF	TGTGCCAGCAGTTACGGGGTAGCGCTCACACCCACAGATACGCAGTATTTT
NA	NA	TRBV11-2	TRBJ2-7	CASRPTVSYEQYF	TGTGCCAGCAGGCCGACAGTGAGCTACGAGCAGTACTTC
NA	NA	TRBV4-2	TRBJ1-2	CASSQDKGRNYGYTF	TGTGCCAGCAGCCAAGATAAGGGGAGAAACTATGGCTACACCTTC
NA	NA	TRBV6-4	TRBJ1-6	CASSDSRTMGYNSPLHF	TGTGCCAGCAGTGACTCAAGGACAATGGGCTATAATTCACCCCTCCACTTT
NA	NA	TRBV19	TRBJ1-3	CASRRGLTNSGNTIYF	TGTGCCAGCCGGCGTGGCCTAACGAACTCTGGAAACACCATATATTTT
once	TRBD1	TRBV6-5	TRBJ1-5	CASIPGGAGNQPQHF	TGTGCCAGCATACCAGGGGGCGCAGGCAATCAGCCCCAGCATTTT
NA	NA	TRBV2	TRBJ1-1	CASGWTNTEAFF	TGTGCCAGCGGATGGACGAACACTGAAGCTTTCTTT
NA	TRBD1	TRBV6-5	TRBJ2-7	CASSHRDRGEDEQYF	TGTGCCAGCAGTCACCGGGACAGGGGGGAGGACGAGCAGTACTTC
NA	TRBD2	TRBV10-3	TRBJ2-5	CAIEAGGRRQETQYF	TGTGCCATCGAGGCGGGGGGGCGCAGGCAAGAGACCCAGTACTTC
NA	TRBD2	TRBV5-1	TRBJ2-7	CASSSRLAGSYEQYF	TGCGCCAGCAGCTCAAGACTAGCGGGGTCCTACGAGCAGTACTTC
NA	TRBD2	TRBV29-1	TRBJ2-1	CSVLGGSAGGWRVDEQFF	TGCAGCGTCTTGGGGGGATCAGCGGGAGGTTGGAGGGTCGATGAGCAGTTCTTC
NA	TRBD2	TRBV5-5	TRBJ2-5	CASSPGTSGQETQYF	TGTGCCAGCAGCCCCGGGACTAGCGGACAAGAGACCCAGTACTTC
NA	NA	TRBV5-4	TRBJ1-1	CASSLVQYTEAFF	TGTGCCAGCAGCTTGGTGCAATACACTGAAGCTTTCTTT
NA	NA	TRBV2	TRBJ1-3	CASSERSSGNTIYF	TGTGCCAGCAGTGAGCGGAGCTCTGGAAACACCATATATTTT
once	NA	TRBV3-1/TRBV3-2	TRBJ2-3	CASSHRGKRGNGADTQYF	TGTGCCAGCAGCCACCGAGGCAAGAGGGGTAATGGCGCAGATACGCAGTATTTT
NA	NA	TRBV19	TRBJ2-1	CASRALGGGNEEQFF	TGTGCCAGCCGTGCCCTCGGGGGTGGGAACGAGGAGCAGTTCTTC
once	NA	TRBV6-5	TRBJ2-3	CASSRDGEINTQYF	TGTGCCAGCAGTCGGGACGGAGAGATAAATACGCAGTATTTT
once	NA	TRBV2	TRBJ2-7	CASLGDGYEQYF	TGTGCCAGTCTGGGGGACGGGTACGAGCAGTACTTC
NA	NA	TRBV30	TRBJ2-1	CAWRTRGFNEQFF	TGTGCCTGGAGGACTAGGGGGTTCAATGAGCAGTTCTTC
once	NA	TRBV6-1	TRBJ2-3	CASSELWDKTDTQYF	TGTGCCAGCAGTGAACTCTGGGATAAAACAGATACGCAGTATTTT
NA	TRBD2	TRBV4-1	TRBJ2-7	CASSQLPSGRRYEQYF	TGCGCCAGCAGCCAACTTCCTAGCGGGAGGAGGTACGAGCAGTACTTC
NA	NA	TRBV11-2	TRBJ2-5	CASREGPQLGETQYF	TGTGCCAGCAGAGAGGGGCCGCAACTTGGGGAGACCCAGTACTTC
NA	NA	TRBV28	TRBJ1-5	CASNSEGDRRPQHF	TGTGCCAGCAATTCCGAAGGGGATCGACGGCCCCAGCATTTT
NA	NA	TRBV7-8	TRBJ2-5	CASSLGGRETQYF	TGTGCCAGCAGCTTAGGAGGCCGGGAGACCCAGTACTTC
NA	TRBD1	TRBV6-5	TRBJ1-2	CASSSRDRDRESGYTF	TGTGCCAGCAGTTCCCGAGACCGGGACAGGGAGAGCGGCTACACCTTC
once	TRBD2	TRBV5-4	TRBJ2-7	CASSPTSGSEQYF	TGTGCCAGCAGCCCGACTAGCGGGAGCGAGCAGTACTTC
NA	TRBD2	TRBV15	TRBJ2-5	CATSRRTSGSRETQYF	TGTGCCACCAGCCGACGGACTAGCGGGAGTAGAGAGACCCAGTACTTC
NA	NA	TRBV2	TRBJ2-2	CASSVRSGDTGELFF	TGTGCCAGCAGTGTGAGATCGGGGGACACCGGGGAGCTGTTTTTT
NA	NA	TRBV19	TRBJ1-1	CATQPGQSMNTEAFF	TGTGCCACCCAGCCCGGACAGTCCATGAACACTGAAGCTTTCTTT
NA	TRBD1	TRBV5-6	TRBJ1-2	CASSRLTGEEGYTF	TGTGCCAGCAGCAGGCTAACAGGGGAGGAAGGCTACACCTTC